This is a list of T cell receptor beta chains from one sample in a study of T cell repertoires in cytomegalovirus infection. TCRdb re-analysed the reads in MiXCR, keeping a single row per CDR3 protein. Here the sample spans around 530,000 distinct CDR3 sequences, 26% being singletons. Sequenced material: PBMCs. All receptors come from a human donor in good health (CMV status not recorded). Some clones in this sample may be carry-over from other donors' samples. CDR3s leave out the opening cysteine and the closing phenylalanine or tryptophan. Each record gives: J gene, V gene, CDR3 protein.

TRBJ2-2 TRBV20-1 SAILDGRDAGELF
TRBJ2-1 TRBV5-1 ASSLGTRSSYNEQF
TRBJ2-3 TRBV5-5 ASTLILGPTDTQY
TRBJ1-6 TRBV30 ALRTDAPSPLH
TRBJ1-5 TRBV23-1 ASSRVPDRGASLHQPQH
TRBJ2-7 TRBV6-1 ASSTHYEQY
TRBJ1-1 TRBV6-1 ASSGTGGKNTEAF
TRBJ2-3 TRBV6-6 ASSGPDGRSTDTQY
TRBJ1-1 TRBV6-5 ASSSTGGGTEAF
TRBJ2-1 TRBV6-5 ASRKAGGDNEQF
TRBJ2-2 TRBV11-3 ASSYRDTGELF
TRBJ2-2 TRBV20-1 SARDSRRGGELF
TRBJ1-1 TRBV20-1 SAREDSWVTEAF
TRBJ2-3 TRBV12-3/TRBV12-4 ASSSFSSGQDSDTQY
TRBJ2-1 TRBV14 ASSQVGGSRNEQF
TRBJ2-3 TRBV14 ASSQHRGTDTQY
TRBJ2-7 TRBV7-9 ASSLGGPPYEQY
TRBJ2-3 TRBV29-1 SVASTDTQY
TRBJ2-1 TRBV6-2/TRBV6-3 ASSRGTSGRGNEQF
TRBJ2-5 TRBV27 ASSLYDPRNWEMQETQY
TRBJ2-1 TRBV6-2/TRBV6-3 ASSYVQGSYNEQF
TRBJ2-1 TRBV7-2 ASSLELAGGFSYNEQF
TRBJ2-2 TRBV6-1 ASSTYFPGQGADGELF
TRBJ2-7 TRBV20-1 SAGTGTYEQY
TRBJ2-1 TRBV12-3/TRBV12-4 ASSLRGRPGNEQF
TRBJ2-3 TRBV7-8 ASSLSQTDTQY
TRBJ1-2 TRBV20-1 SAPMTYYGYT
TRBJ2-1 TRBV7-9 ASSGRGSHEQF
TRBJ2-5 TRBV19 ASSGGGPETQY
TRBJ2-5 TRBV4-2 ASSSAGSMEETQY
TRBJ2-2 TRBV27 ASSPAARVHLRELF
TRBJ2-2 TRBV18 ASSPVASGIPSNTGELF
TRBJ2-7 TRBV7-9 ASRIYGTGSYEQY
TRBJ2-2 TRBV7-2 ASSSTVAGELF
TRBJ2-2 TRBV11-2 ASVLTNTGELF
TRBJ1-3 TRBV19 ASSLLGQGGTTIY
TRBJ2-1 TRBV29-1 SGRDLAYNEQF
TRBJ1-4 TRBV7-8 ASSLYGRHASTGTNEKLF
TRBJ2-3 TRBV29-1 SVAGRAADTQY
TRBJ1-1 TRBV7-6 ASSFGGFTEAF
TRBJ2-7 TRBV30 AWSDIRSSYEQY
TRBJ1-1 TRBV12-3/TRBV12-4 ASSLRGDAF
TRBJ2-1 TRBV5-4 ASSLGILSYNEQF
TRBJ2-1 TRBV2 ASRINNEQF
TRBJ1-4 TRBV12-3/TRBV12-4 ASRPDRDTTNEKLF
TRBJ2-3 TRBV7-2 ASSFFVAGSGTDTQY
TRBJ2-1 TRBV7-2 ASSLFASSSYNEQF
TRBJ2-2 TRBV7-2 ASSLAFVEKGNTGELF
TRBJ2-1 TRBV24-1 ATSDPGQGVYNEQF
TRBJ1-2 TRBV12-5 ASGLARGVGTGGYT
TRBJ1-1 TRBV7-9 ASSLTGVGHTEAF
TRBJ1-4 TRBV7-2 ASSQGQGWEKLF